These 16 T cell receptor beta chains share one sample of origin, sequenced in a study of cytomegalovirus exposure and HLA in healthy donors (dated by TCRdb to about 2017). The library was produced with the immunoSEQ multiplex PCR assay. For the multiplex PCR, a mixture combining 60 forward primers for TCR Vbeta segments and 13 reverse primers for TCR Jbeta segments was used. What TCRdb holds here is the immuneACCESS table cut down to in-frame rearrangements. Part of the clones is not present; checked against another copy, under half of the missing clones reflect an unresolved V gene, and the others are unexplained. The sample yields some 200,000 clones; approximately 78% were counted once. Roughly 0.75% of the sample rests with the top ten. What was sequenced was PBMCs. The receptors here all came from a woman aged 18-29 years in good health and CMV-seronegative.

The chain is built from TRBV30 and TRBJ2-1; 11 bases map to TRBD2. V lost 2 bases to trimming and J lost 6 bases; unmatched junction nucleotides: 3. This CDR3 has 14 amino acids. Per germline, CDR1 GTSNPN and CDR2 SVGIG (reference sequence). In DNA form, the CDR3 reads TGTGCCTGGAGTCAGGGACTAGCGGTCAATGAGCAGTTCTTC. It encodes CAWSQGLAVNEQFF.

The CDR3 DNA follows: TGTGCCACCATGGGCTACTATGGCTACACCTTC. It codes for CATMGYYGYTF. The V gene is TRBV27, the J gene TRBJ1-2; D is uncertain. V was pared by 10 bases and J by 3 bases, with 9 bases between. Per the germline V gene, CDR1 is MNHEY and CDR2 is SMNVEV (reference sequence). The CDR3 has 11 residues.

The chain links TRBV6-1 to TRBJ2-7; a weak D match, TRBD2 (6 bases). CDR1 is MNHNS, CDR2 SASEGT, per germline. V was trimmed by 4 bases and J by 3 bases, leaving 16 bases between them. CDR3 length: 15 residues. The CDR3 sequence is CASSGLDYTSYEQYF. The CDR3 DNA follows: TGTGCCAGCAGTGGATTGGACTACACCAGCTACGAGCAGTACTTC.

This chain uses TRBV27 with TRBJ2-7; a weak D match, TRBD1 (6 bases). The length of the CDR3 is 11 residues. Per the germline V gene, CDR1 is MNHEY and CDR2 is SMNVEV (reference sequence). V gave up 6 bases and J gave up 6 bases, with 9 bases separating them. The CDR3 sequence: CASRTGGEQYF. The CDR3 DNA reads TGTGCCAGCAGGACAGGTGGCGAGCAGTACTTC.

V gene TRBV28 combines with J gene TRBJ2-3, with TRBD2 matching 8 bases. Trimming took 8 bases from V and 9 from J; bases not matched to a gene: 1. The CDR3 contains 10 residues. Germline CDR1 MDHEN, CDR2 SYDVKM. The CDR3 sequence is CASGLATQYF. Here the CDR3 DNA reads TGTGCCAGCGGACTAGCAACGCAGTATTTT.

The rearrangement joins TRBV5-5 to TRBJ1-2; D call uncertain. Deletions cut 3 bases from V and 4 bases from J, with 13 bases between. The germline gives CDR1 SGHKS, CDR2 YYEKEE (reference sequence). The CDR3 is 14 residues long. DNA of the CDR3: TGTGCCAGCAGCTCCCAGACGGGTACCTATGGCTACACCTTC. Its translation: CASSSQTGTYGYTF.

The chain has TRBV19 and TRBJ2-7, with D uncertain. From germline, CDR1 is LNHDA and CDR2 SQIVND (reference sequence). The CDR3 runs to 13 residues. V shed 2 bases and J shed 3 bases, with 8 bases lying between them. The CDR3: CASSISQYYEQYF. Here the CDR3 DNA reads TGTGCCAGTAGTATATCGCAGTACTACGAGCAGTACTTC.

In its sample, this clone was seen once. The V and J genes are TRBV5-6 and TRBJ1-2; 7 bases are shared with TRBD1. The CDR3 covers 16 residues. V lost 3 bases to trimming and J lost 5 bases; unmatched junction nucleotides: 13. From germline, CDR1 is SGHDT and CDR2 YYEEEE. DNA for the CDR3: TGTGCCAGCAGCTCGAGACAGGGCCGGAACTGGTATGGCTACACCTTC. Protein sequence: CASSSRQGRNWYGYTF.

This rearrangement joins TRBV5-8 to TRBJ2-5; possible D gene TRBD2, 6 bases. The better agreement between TRBJ2-7 and the DNA end casts doubt on the J call. The CDR3 loop spans 14 amino acids. Germline V lookup: CDR1 SGHTS, CDR2 YDEGEE. CDR3: CASSLETGGDEQYF. As DNA, the CDR3 is TGTGCCAGCAGCTTGGAAACGGGCGGGGACGAGCAGTACTTC.

This chain connects TRBV5-1 to TRBJ2-1, with TRBD2 matching over 7 bases. Germline CDR1 is SGHRS and CDR2 is YFSETQ. Losses at the gene ends were 1 base for V and 1 base for J; bases not matched to a gene: 5. The length of the CDR3 is 16 residues. The CDR3 sequence is CASSLRTSRSYNEQFF. The CDR3 region has the DNA TGCGCCAGCAGCTTGAGGACTAGTCGGTCCTACAATGAGCAGTTCTTC.

About this clone: At the DNA level, this CDR3 is encoded by other sequences in the same sample as well. This sequence joins TRBV27 and TRBJ2-1; the match to TRBD2 covers 10 bases. The V gene's germline CDR1 is MNHEY and CDR2 SMNVEV (reference sequence). The CDR3 totals 15 residues. V was clipped by 3 bases and J by 6 bases; unmatched bases: 5. The CDR3: CASSLGVAGGNEQFF. DNA for the CDR3: TGTGCCAGCAGTTTGGGGGTAGCGGGAGGCAATGAGCAGTTCTTC.

The chain recombines TRBV4-1 with TRBJ2-7; 14 nucleotides match TRBD2. V shed 0 bases and J 4 bases; nucleotides not matched to a gene: 5. The CDR3 spans 17 residues. The germline V gene has CDR1 MGHRA and CDR2 YSYEKL. The CDR3 DNA reads as TGCGCCAGCAGCCAAGATGGGACTAGCGGGAGTGCGTACGAGCAGTACTTC. This encodes CASSQDGTSGSAYEQYF.

V is TRBV13 and J is TRBJ2-1; the match to TRBD2 covers 8 bases. The CDR3 consists of 16 residues. V was pared by 1 base and J by 7 bases, with 9 bases of the junction left unmatched. CDR1 and CDR2 from the germline V gene are PRHDT and FYEKMQ (reference sequence). CDR3 protein: CASSLDIGRAGNEQFF. In DNA, the CDR3 is TGTGCCAGCAGCTTAGATATCGGGAGGGCGGGTAATGAGCAGTTCTTC.

The chain couples TRBV7-9 to TRBJ2-2; 7 bases fit TRBD2. V shed 0 bases and J 4 bases; nucleotides not matched to a gene: 8. The CDR3 extends over 17 amino acids. Germline V lookup: CDR1 SEHNR, CDR2 FQNEAQ (reference sequence). The CDR3 region is CASSLAWEGRRTGELFF. In DNA, the CDR3 is TGTGCCAGCAGCTTAGCGTGGGAGGGTAGACGCACCGGGGAGCTGTTTTTT.

This chain links TRBV28 with TRBJ1-2; no clear D. The CDR3 extends over 13 amino acids. Germline assignment: CDR1 MDHEN and CDR2 SYDVKM. V lost 6 bases and J 4 bases, leaving 12 bases between the germline ends. CDR3 nucleotide sequence: TGTGCCAGCAGGCAAGTTGGCGGCTATGGCTACACCTTC. Encoded protein: CASRQVGGYGYTF.

V gene TRBV27 combines with J gene TRBJ2-3; TRBD2 matches at 9 bases. Germline trimming cut 1 base from V and 7 bases from J; bases unmatched to any gene: 9. The CDR3 sequence is 16 residues long. Germline CDR1 MNHEY, CDR2 SMNVEV (reference sequence). The DNA for the CDR3 is TGTGCCAGCAGTTTATACGGCGGGGGGGCCCTGAATACGCAGTATTTT. It codes for CASSLYGGGALNTQYF.